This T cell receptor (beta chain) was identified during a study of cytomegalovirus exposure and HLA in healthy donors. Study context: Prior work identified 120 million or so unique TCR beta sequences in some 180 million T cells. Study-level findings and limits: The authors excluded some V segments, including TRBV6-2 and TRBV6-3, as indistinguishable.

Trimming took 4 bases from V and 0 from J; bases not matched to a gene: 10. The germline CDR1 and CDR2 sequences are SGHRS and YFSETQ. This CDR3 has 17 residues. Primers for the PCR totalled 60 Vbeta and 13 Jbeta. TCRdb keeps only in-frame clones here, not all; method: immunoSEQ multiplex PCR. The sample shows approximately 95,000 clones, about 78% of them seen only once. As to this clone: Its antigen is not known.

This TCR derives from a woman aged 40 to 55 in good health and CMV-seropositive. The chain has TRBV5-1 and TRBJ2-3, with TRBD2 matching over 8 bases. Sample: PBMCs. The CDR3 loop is CASSIRTSLSSTDTQYF. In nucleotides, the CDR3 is TGCGCCAGCAGCATCAGGACTAGCTTATCTAGCACAGATACGCAGTATTTT.